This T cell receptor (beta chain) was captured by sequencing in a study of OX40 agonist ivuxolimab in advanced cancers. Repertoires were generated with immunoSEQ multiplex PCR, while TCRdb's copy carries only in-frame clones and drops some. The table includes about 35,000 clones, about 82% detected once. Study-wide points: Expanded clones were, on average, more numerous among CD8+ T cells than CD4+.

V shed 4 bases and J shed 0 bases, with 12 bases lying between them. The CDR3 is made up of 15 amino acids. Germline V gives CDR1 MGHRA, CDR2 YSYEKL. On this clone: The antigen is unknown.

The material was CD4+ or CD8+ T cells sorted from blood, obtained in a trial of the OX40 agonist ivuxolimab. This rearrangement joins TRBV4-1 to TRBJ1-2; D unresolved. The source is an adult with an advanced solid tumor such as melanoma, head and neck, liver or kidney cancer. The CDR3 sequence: CASSPKKGANYGYTF. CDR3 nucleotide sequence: TGCGCCAGCAGCCCCAAGAAAGGAGCTAACTATGGCTACACCTTC.